This TCR beta chain was obtained from a study of cytomegalovirus exposure and HLA in healthy donors. Regarding the study as a whole: Sequencing probably produced one cluster of sequence variants that were highly shared. About 87% or about 30% of the time was how often most TCR beta V segments were productive, according to an earlier analysis. Reportedly, a later analysis found an Asian-associated ancestry cluster had fewer N-insertions than the approximately 670-donor mean.

Germline values: CDR1 SGHRS, CDR2 YFSETQ. V gave up 5 bases and J gave up 5 bases, with 16 bases separating them. The CDR3 runs to 14 residues. Both 60 Vbeta primers and 13 Jbeta primers went into the PCR. Data came from immunoSEQ multiplex PCR; TCRdb stores just in-frame clones and leaves some out. This sample carries some 140,000 clones, more than 70% of them seen once, and the ten largest clones take 1.1%. About this clone itself: The antigen is not known.

This rearrangement joins TRBV5-1 to TRBJ1-2, with D possibly matching TRBD1 (5 bases). The specimen was PBMCs. This TCR was sampled from a male donor in good health and CMV-seronegative. The CDR3 DNA is TGCGCCAGCAGGGGCAACGGGGGATCTTATGGCTACACCTTC. Encoded protein: CASRGNGGSYGYTF. The full variable domain, rest sourced from reference TRBV5-1 and TRBJ1-2, is KAGVTQTPRYLIKTRGQQVTLSCSPISGHRSVSWYQQTPGQGLQFLFEYFSETQRNKGNFPGRFSGRQFSNSRSEMNVSTLELGDSALYLCASRGNGGSYGYTFGSGTRLTVV.